Listed below are T cell receptor beta chains from one sample, sequenced in a study of blood T cell repertoires in COVID-19. Using immunoSEQ multiplex PCR, the repertoire was profiled, and TCRdb retains in-frame clones only, with some absent. The sample consists of over 140,000 clones, over 75% of them appearing once. The sequenced sample was PBMCs or T cells enriched from blood (not recorded which). The receptors were sampled from a woman in her fifties or sixties who had recovered from COVID-19. Both conserved end residues are part of each CDR3. D genes are given only for firm matches. A row's size may be missing; if present it is once, few, many or a size class.

size	D	V	J	CDR3	DNA
once	TRBD2	TRBV6-5	TRBJ2-1	CASSLAGAVGEQFF	TGTGCCAGCAGTCTAGCGGGGGCCGTGGGAGAGCAGTTCTTC
-	-	TRBV4-2	TRBJ1-1	CASSRGPGTEAFF	TGTGCCAGCAGCCGAGGGCCGGGGACTGAAGCTTTCTTT
-	TRBD1	TRBV6-5	TRBJ1-5	CASSRDGQGYQPQHF	TGTGCCAGCAGTCGAGACGGACAGGGGTATCAGCCCCAGCATTTT
once	-	TRBV4-1	TRBJ1-1	CASSQDLRYRSNTEAFF	TGCGCCAGCAGCCAAGATTTGCGGTACAGGAGCAACACTGAAGCTTTCTTT
-	-	TRBV7-8	TRBJ2-2	CASSGRTRNTGELFF	TGTGCCAGCAGCGGGAGGACAAGAAACACCGGGGAGCTGTTTTTT
-	-	TRBV7-3	TRBJ1-4	CASSLTGGVTNEKLFF	TGTGCCAGCAGCTTAACAGGGGGTGTAACTAATGAAAAACTGTTTTTT
-	-	TRBV5-5	TRBJ1-4	CASSTVQGINEKLFF	TGTGCCAGCAGCACTGTGCAGGGTATTAATGAAAAACTGTTTTTT
-	TRBD2	TRBV7-6	TRBJ2-7	CASSHWASGRAREQYF	TGTGCCAGCAGCCACTGGGCTAGCGGGAGGGCGAGAGAGCAGTACTTC
-	-	TRBV11-3	TRBJ2-3	CASSLDGVDTQYF	TGTGCCAGCAGCTTAGACGGGGTGGATACGCAGTATTTT
few	-	TRBV30	TRBJ1-3	CAWSGGTIYF	TGTGCCTGGAGTGGAGGGACCATATATTTT
-	-	TRBV5-4	TRBJ1-1	CASSQARGANTEAFF	TGTGCCAGCAGCCAGGCGCGGGGGGCGAACACTGAAGCTTTCTTT
-	TRBD1	TRBV6-1	TRBJ1-6	CASSERQGASYNSPLHF	TGTGCCAGCAGTGAAAGGCAGGGGGCGTCCTATAATTCACCCCTCCACTTT
-	TRBD1	TRBV19	TRBJ2-1	CASRTGGSYNEQFF	TGTGCCAGTAGAACAGGGGGCTCCTACAATGAGCAGTTCTTC
-	TRBD2	TRBV25-1	TRBJ2-7	CASSEGLAGEQYF	TGTGCCAGCAGCGAGGGGCTAGCGGGTGAGCAGTACTTC
few	-	TRBV10-3	TRBJ1-6	CAISESRVYNSPLHF	TGTGCCATCAGTGAGTCCAGGGTTTATAATTCACCCCTCCACTTT
once	TRBD1	TRBV29-1	TRBJ2-5	CSAAPPGGGETQYF	TGCAGCGCAGCACCCCCAGGGGGCGGGGAGACCCAGTACTTC
-	TRBD2	TRBV3-1/TRBV3-2	TRBJ2-7	CASSQGSSGRYEQYF	TGTGCCAGCAGCCAAGGATCGAGCGGGAGATACGAGCAGTACTTC
-	TRBD2	TRBV5-1	TRBJ2-7	CASAALAGGNYEQYF	TGCGCCAGCGCCGCTCTAGCGGGAGGGAACTACGAGCAGTACTTC
-	TRBD1	TRBV5-1	TRBJ2-1	CASSLGQGNEQFF	TGCGCCAGCAGCTTGGGACAGGGCAATGAGCAGTTCTTC
once	-	TRBV7-9	TRBJ1-2	CASSSTGGYTF	TGTGCCAGCAGCTCGACGGGTGGCTACACCTTC
-	TRBD2	TRBV19	TRBJ2-4	CASSIRLAGDIAKNIQYF	TGTGCCAGTAGTATCCGGCTAGCGGGGGATATAGCCAAAAACATTCAGTACTTC
once	-	TRBV6-4	TRBJ2-3	CASSDGGTETDTQYF	TGTGCCAGCAGTGACGGCGGGACGGAAACAGATACGCAGTATTTT
-	-	TRBV5-1	TRBJ1-1	CASSGDNRAEAFF	TGCGCCAGCAGCGGGGACAACAGGGCTGAAGCTTTCTTT
-	-	TRBV28	TRBJ1-4	CASSTRGREKLFF	TGTGCCAGCAGTACCAGAGGCCGCGAAAAACTGTTTTTT
-	-	TRBV27	TRBJ1-2	CASRLWAESNYGYTF	TGTGCCAGCCGTCTGTGGGCAGAGTCTAACTATGGCTACACCTTC
few	TRBD1	TRBV6-5	TRBJ1-6	CASSTWDSPNSPLHF	TGTGCCAGCAGTACCTGGGACAGCCCAAATTCACCCCTCCACTTT
-	TRBD1	TRBV7-9	TRBJ1-6	CASSSQGANSPLHF	TGTGCCAGCAGCTCCCAGGGGGCAAATTCACCCCTCCACTTT
-	TRBD1	TRBV27	TRBJ1-5	CASSPDRGYSYSNQPQHF	TGTGCCAGCAGTCCGGACAGGGGGTACTCTTATAGCAATCAGCCCCAGCATTTT
-	-	TRBV7-3	TRBJ1-1	CASSLTSAGEAFF	TGTGCCAGCAGCCTCACTTCGGCAGGGGAAGCTTTCTTT
many	-	TRBV2	TRBJ1-5	CASSFTGIDQPQHF	TGTGCCAGCAGTTTTACAGGAATCGACCAGCCCCAGCATTTT
-	-	TRBV11-2	TRBJ2-6	CASRDLGRSGANVLTF	TGTGCCAGCAGAGACTTGGGGAGATCTGGGGCCAACGTCCTGACTTTC
-	-	TRBV5-6	TRBJ2-3	CASSLISGTDTQYF	TGTGCCAGCAGCTTGATAAGCGGGACAGATACGCAGTATTTT
-	TRBD1	TRBV27	TRBJ2-2	CASSANRGDTGELFF	TGTGCCAGCAGTGCAAACAGGGGGGACACCGGGGAGCTGTTTTTT
few	TRBD2	TRBV27	TRBJ2-2	CASRRWPGLAGNTGELFF	TGTGCCAGCAGACGTTGGCCGGGACTAGCGGGGAACACCGGGGAGCTGTTTTTT
-	TRBD2	TRBV11-3	TRBJ2-3	CASSLGGGGLGDTQYF	TGTGCCAGCAGCTTAGGCGGGGGGGGGCTTGGAGATACGCAGTATTTT
-	-	TRBV6-5	TRBJ1-1	CASINGRGWTEAFF	TGTGCCAGCATTAACGGGAGGGGATGGACTGAAGCTTTCTTT
-	-	TRBV4-1	TRBJ1-5	CASSPRGILSNQPQHF	TGCGCCAGCAGCCCGCGCGGCATCCTGAGCAATCAGCCCCAGCATTTT
-	TRBD1	TRBV13	TRBJ2-7	CASSLPRDRGKDEQYF	TGTGCCAGCAGCTTACCCCGGGACAGGGGCAAAGACGAGCAGTACTTC
-	-	TRBV5-4	TRBJ2-5	CASSLYAGPEETQYF	TGTGCCAGCAGCTTGTACGCGGGACCAGAGGAGACCCAGTACTTC
-	-	TRBV28	TRBJ2-2	CASRRTFAGELFF	TGTGCCAGCAGGAGGACTTTTGCCGGGGAGCTGTTTTTT
-	-	TRBV9	TRBJ1-3	CASSVEAGRVSGNTIYF	TGTGCCAGCAGCGTAGAGGCTGGCAGGGTCTCTGGAAACACCATATATTTT
-	-	TRBV6-5	TRBJ2-2	CASSYSKGPGELFF	TGTGCCAGCAGTTACTCGAAGGGGCCCGGGGAGCTGTTTTTT
-	-	TRBV4-1	TRBJ1-5	CASSPPDTLSNQPQHF	TGCGCCAGCAGCCCACCGGACACACTTAGCAATCAGCCCCAGCATTTT
-	TRBD1	TRBV28	TRBJ1-5	CAVLGDRGLPKPQHF	TGTGCCGTCCTAGGGGACAGGGGGCTACCAAAGCCCCAGCATTTT
-	TRBD1	TRBV10-3	TRBJ2-5	CAISDLDRGSQETQYF	TGTGCCATCAGTGATCTCGACAGGGGGTCCCAAGAGACCCAGTACTTC
-	-	TRBV12-3/TRBV12-4	TRBJ2-3	CASSGEADTQYF	TGTGCCAGCAGCGGGGAGGCGGATACGCAGTATTTT
-	-	TRBV12-3/TRBV12-4	TRBJ2-7	CASSSLSGEQYF	TGTGCCAGCAGTTCATTAAGCGGCGAGCAGTACTTC
-	TRBD2	TRBV18	TRBJ2-1	CASSPSSGGLYNEQFF	TGTGCCAGCTCACCTTCCTCGGGGGGGCTTTACAATGAGCAGTTCTTC
-	TRBD1	TRBV11-3	TRBJ2-2	CASKRGRDTGELFF	TGTGCCAGCAAGAGGGGGCGTGATACCGGGGAGCTGTTTTTT
-	-	TRBV9	TRBJ1-5	CASSVGGANQPQHF	TGTGCCAGCAGCGTCGGAGGAGCCAATCAGCCCCAGCATTTT
once	-	TRBV4-1	TRBJ2-7	CASSQDSPSYEQYF	TGCGCCAGCAGCCAAGATTCCCCTTCCTACGAGCAGTACTTC
-	-	TRBV7-8	TRBJ1-6	CASTLLRPKLSYNSPLHF	TGTGCCAGCACCCTATTACGTCCGAAGCTCTCCTATAATTCACCCCTCCACTTT
-	TRBD2	TRBV7-2	TRBJ2-7	CASSWGGDGSYEQYF	TGTGCCAGCAGCTGGGGGGGGGACGGCTCCTACGAGCAGTACTTC
-	-	TRBV5-1	TRBJ2-1	CASSLAAGHEQFF	TGCGCCAGCAGCTTGGCAGCGGGTCATGAGCAGTTCTTC
few	-	TRBV19	TRBJ1-1	CASSMGTGITEAFF	TGTGCCAGTAGTATGGGAACAGGGATAACTGAAGCTTTCTTT
once	-	TRBV10-2	TRBJ1-1	CASSEPNPGQRKAFF	TGCGCCAGCAGTGAGCCCAACCCGGGACAAAGGAAGGCTTTCTTT
-	TRBD2	TRBV6-1	TRBJ2-7	CASSDSPGTSGFYEQYF	TGTGCCAGCAGTGATAGTCCGGGGACTAGCGGGTTCTACGAGCAGTACTTC
once	-	TRBV11-1	TRBJ1-2	CASSLSRGANYGYTF	TGTGCCAGCAGCTTATCTCGGGGAGCTAACTATGGCTACACCTTC
once	TRBD2	TRBV19	TRBJ2-1	CASSISGSGDSYNEQFF	TGTGCCAGTAGTATCTCTGGTAGCGGGGACTCCTACAATGAGCAGTTCTTC
-	-	TRBV11-2	TRBJ1-2	CASSSSRDGGYTF	TGTGCCAGCAGCTCCAGTCGGGATGGTGGCTACACCTTC